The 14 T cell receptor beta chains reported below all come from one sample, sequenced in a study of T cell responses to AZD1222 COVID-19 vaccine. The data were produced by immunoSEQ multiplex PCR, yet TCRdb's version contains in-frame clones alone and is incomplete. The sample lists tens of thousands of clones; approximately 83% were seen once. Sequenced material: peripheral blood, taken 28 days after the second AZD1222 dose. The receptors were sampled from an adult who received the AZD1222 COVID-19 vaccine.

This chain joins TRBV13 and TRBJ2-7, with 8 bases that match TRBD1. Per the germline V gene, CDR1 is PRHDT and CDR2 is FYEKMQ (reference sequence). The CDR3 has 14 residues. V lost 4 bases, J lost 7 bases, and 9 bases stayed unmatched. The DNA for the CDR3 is TGTGCCAGCAGCTCCCAGGGGGCCCTGGGGGAGCAGTACTTC. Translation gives CASSSQGALGEQYF.

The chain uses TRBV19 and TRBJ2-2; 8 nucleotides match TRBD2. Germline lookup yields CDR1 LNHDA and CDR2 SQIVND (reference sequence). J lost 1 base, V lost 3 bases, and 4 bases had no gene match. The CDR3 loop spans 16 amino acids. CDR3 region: CASSISGGVNTGELFF. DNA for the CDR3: TGTGCCAGTAGTATTTCCGGGGGGGTGAACACCGGGGAGCTGTTTTTT.

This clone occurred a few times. CDR3 coding DNA: TGTGCCTGGAGTTACAGGGAAAATCAGCCCCAGCATTTT. Translated, it gives CAWSYRENQPQHF. The chain uses TRBV30 and TRBJ1-5; weak D call: TRBD1 (6 bases). The CDR3 has 13 amino acids. Germline loops: CDR1 GTSNPN, CDR2 SVGIG (reference sequence). Trimming removed 2 bases from V and 4 bases from J, with 9 bases in between.

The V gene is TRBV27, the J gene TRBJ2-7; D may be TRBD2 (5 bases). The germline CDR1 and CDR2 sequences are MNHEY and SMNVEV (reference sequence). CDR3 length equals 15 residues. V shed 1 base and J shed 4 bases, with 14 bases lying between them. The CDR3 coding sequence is TGTGCCAGCAGTTTATTTGGGAGTGCTTTGTACGAGCAGTACTTC. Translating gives CASSLFGSALYEQYF.

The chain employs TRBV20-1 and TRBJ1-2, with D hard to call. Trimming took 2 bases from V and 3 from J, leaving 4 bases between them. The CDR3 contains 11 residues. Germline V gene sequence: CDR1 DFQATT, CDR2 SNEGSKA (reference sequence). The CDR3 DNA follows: TGCAGTGCTAGACAGGACTATGGCTACACCTTC. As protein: CSARQDYGYTF.

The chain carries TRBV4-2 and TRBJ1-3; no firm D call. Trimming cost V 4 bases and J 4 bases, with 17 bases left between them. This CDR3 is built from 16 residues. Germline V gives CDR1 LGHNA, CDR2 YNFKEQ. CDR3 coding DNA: TGTGCCAGCAGCCGAGACGTCGGTGGATTGGGAAACACCATATATTTT. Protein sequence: CASSRDVGGLGNTIYF.

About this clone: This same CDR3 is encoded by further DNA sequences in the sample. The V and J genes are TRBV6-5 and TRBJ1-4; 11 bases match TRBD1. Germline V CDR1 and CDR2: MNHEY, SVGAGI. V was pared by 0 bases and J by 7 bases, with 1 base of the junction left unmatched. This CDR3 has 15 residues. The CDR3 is CASSYSDRGLEKLFF. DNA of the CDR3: TGTGCCAGCAGTTACTCGGACAGGGGGCTTGAAAAACTGTTTTTT.

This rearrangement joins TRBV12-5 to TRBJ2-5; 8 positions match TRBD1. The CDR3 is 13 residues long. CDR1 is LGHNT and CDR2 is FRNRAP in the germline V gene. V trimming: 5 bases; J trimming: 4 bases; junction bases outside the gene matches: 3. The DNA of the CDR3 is TGTGCTAGTGGTCCCGACAGGGGAGAGACCCAGTACTTC. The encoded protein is CASGPDRGETQYF.

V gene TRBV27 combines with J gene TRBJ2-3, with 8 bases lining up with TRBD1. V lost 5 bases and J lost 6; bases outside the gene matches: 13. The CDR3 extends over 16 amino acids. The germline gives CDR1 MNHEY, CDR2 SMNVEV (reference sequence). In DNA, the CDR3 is TGTGCCAGCAGTCCATACCGGGACAGGCCCTCGGATACGCAGTATTTT. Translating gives CASSPYRDRPSDTQYF.

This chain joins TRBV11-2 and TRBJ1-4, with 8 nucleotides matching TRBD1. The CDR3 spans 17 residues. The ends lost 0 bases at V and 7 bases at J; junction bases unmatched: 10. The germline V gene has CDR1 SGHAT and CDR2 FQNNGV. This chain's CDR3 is CASSLDFRRTGSEKLFF. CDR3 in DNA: TGTGCCAGCAGCTTAGATTTTAGGAGGACAGGGAGTGAAAAACTGTTTTTT.

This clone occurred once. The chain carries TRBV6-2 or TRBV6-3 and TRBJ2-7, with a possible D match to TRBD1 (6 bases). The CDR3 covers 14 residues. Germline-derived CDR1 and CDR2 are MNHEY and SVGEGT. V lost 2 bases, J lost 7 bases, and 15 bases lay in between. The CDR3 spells CASSYPGVQGEQYF. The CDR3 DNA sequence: TGTGCCAGCAGTTACCCCGGGGTCCAGGGGGAGCAGTACTTC.

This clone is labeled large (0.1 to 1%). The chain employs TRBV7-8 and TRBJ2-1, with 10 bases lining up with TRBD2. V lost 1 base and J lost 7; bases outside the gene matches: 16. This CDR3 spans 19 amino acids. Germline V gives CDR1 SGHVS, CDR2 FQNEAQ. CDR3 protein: CASSLGHPGAAGGRNEQFF. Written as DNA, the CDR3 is TGTGCCAGCAGCTTAGGCCACCCCGGAGCAGCGGGGGGGCGGAATGAGCAGTTCTTC.

The CDR3: CASSVRGAGEQYV. DNA for the CDR3: TGTGCCAGCAGCGTCAGGGGAGCGGGCGAGCAGTACGTC. This chain connects TRBV11-3 to TRBJ2-7; D is perhaps TRBD1 or TRBD2 (6 bases each). The ends were cut back, 5 bases at V and 6 bases at J, with 14 bases in the middle. CDR1 is SGHNT and CDR2 is YENEEA in the germline V gene. The CDR3 totals 13 residues.

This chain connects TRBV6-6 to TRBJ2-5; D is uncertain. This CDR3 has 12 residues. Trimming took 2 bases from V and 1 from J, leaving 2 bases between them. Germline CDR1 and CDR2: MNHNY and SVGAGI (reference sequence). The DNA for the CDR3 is TGTGCCAGCAGTTACGGCCAAGAGACCCAGTACTTC. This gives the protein CASSYGQETQYF.